Here is one T cell receptor (beta chain) with its context. This clone was detected a few times. No antigen is known for it. Base-call qualities are not available, and no considerably larger clone is one nucleotide away. Using the deep immunoSEQ assay, TCR CDR3 regions were amplified from genomic DNA by multiplex PCR. Genomic DNA extracted from each cell subset was distributed evenly over all wells of several immunoSEQ 96-well plates, and each plate served as one replicate. Each replicate PCR for sorted subsets received about 220 ng genomic DNA, equal to about 30,000 T cell genomes. Purified libraries were measured with a Qubit 3.0 fluorometer, size-checked on a Bioanalyzer 2100, and measured again with the KAPA Library Quantification kit. A separate single-read 150-cycle Illumina NextSeq 550 flow cell was used to sequence each immunoSEQ 96-well plate. As for the original processing: Because the immunoSEQ output held only junctional sequences and lacked quality scores, the filtering could not match the filtering applied to full-length reads. Sequences were annotated with PyIR, a Python wrapper for IgBLAST v1.9, using IMGT germline references to assign V/J genes and CDR3. Reads were removed for weak V/J assignments (E-value above 1e-6), missing CDR3, stop codons, out-of-frame junctions, or ambiguous translated residues. V3J clonotypes were defined as sequences sharing the same inferred V gene, J gene, and CDR3 amino acid sequence. Percentage overlap between repertoires was computed as shared unique clonotypes divided by the size of the smaller repertoire. Richness of each repertoire was evaluated using RTK rarefaction, the Chao1 estimator, and Recon v2.1 estimates of unobserved clonotypes. Generation probabilities for all TCRbeta clonotypes obtained by the gDNA method from a handful of donors were computed using OLGA. TCRdb took over this immuneACCESS table, retaining in-frame rearrangements with V and J assigned. Such tables are incomplete; in checked studies, under half of the missing clones stem from an unresolved V gene, and the remainder is unexplained. The V and J calls and clone size come from that table; D and trimming were worked out from the DNA. For this sample there are 950,000 to 1,100,000 clones; approximately 70% appear just once. The ten largest make up about 1.5% of the sample.

V loses 5 bases at its end and J loses 2 bases; junction bases beyond the gene matches: 7. Including cysteine and phenylalanine, the CDR3 has 15 amino acids. The CDR3 DNA has 45 bases and is translated from base 1. Via the germline V gene (reference sequence), CDR1 is SGHAT and CDR2 FQDESV. The donors were healthy, HIV-negative adults with no recently reported acute infections or vaccinations. Every donor was a Caucasian adult residing in Nashville, Tennessee, USA. CD4+ T cells were enriched by magnetic negative selection; naive cells were then positively selected on CD45RA, and the negative fraction formed the memory subset. Blood was collected by leukapheresis, and PBMCs were isolated by Ficoll-Histopaque density gradient centrifugation and then cryopreserved in liquid nitrogen vapor phase. Analytical flow cytometry was used to check the purity and quantity of each magnetically sorted T cell population. Each sorted fraction had its genomic DNA isolated and then quantified by UV absorbance on a Nanodrop 2000c.

The sample comes from a study of shared clonotypes between healthy human individuals (dated by TCRdb to the early 2020s). Notes on the research overall: Three men and two women, aged 18 to 49 years, made up the cohort. For each donor, CD4 naive and CD4 memory were each given three plates, CD8 naive was given two plates, and CD8 memory was given one plate. The study deeply sequenced blood TCR repertoires of about 5 healthy adults to estimate repertoire size and the extent of clonotype sharing between individuals. Libraries were prepared and TCR repertoires were sequenced by different laboratories using diverse techniques, in order to increase sequencing depth and limit assay-specific biases. Per donor, leukapheresis produced somewhere between about 0.8 and 9 billion PBMCs.

Study-wide findings and limitations: Clonotypes shared by all four sorted-subset donors showed higher generation probabilities than non-shared clonotypes. Estimated clonotype richness was generally larger for naive than for memory subsets. Rarefaction of sorted-subset datasets indicated incomplete sequencing despite the large sequencing depth. Sampling was restricted to blood, and TCR repertoires in tissue are likely to differ from TCR repertoires in blood. Pairwise subsampling led to the expectation that sequencing depth would affect the degree of clonotype sharing among donors. Because the study included a small number of donors, the genetic and exposure-history diversity represented was limited. When four donors were compared, the shared fraction of clonotypes was about 5% for naive CD4, around 3.5% for naive CD8, about 2.5% for memory CD4, and around 0.4% for memory CD8.

The clonotype originates from a man younger than 35 in good health. Material for sequencing was memory CD4+ T cells sorted from blood. According to the study, the label for this sample's cell subset or site signals: CD45RA-negative fraction. The chain joins TRBV11-1 to TRBJ2-5, with 8 middle bases fitting TRBD1. The CDR3 protein sequence reads: CASSLVGDRQETQYF. The DNA sequence reads TGTGCCAGCAGCCTAGTAGGGGACAGGCAAGAGACCCAGTACTTC.